These 27 T cell receptor beta chains share one sample of origin, sequenced in a study of blood T cell repertoires in COVID-19. Sequencing used immunoSEQ multiplex PCR; TCRdb keeps in-frame clones, though not all of them. This table has over 200,000 clones, approximately 86% appearing once. The sample comprised peripheral blood. The receptors come from a man aged 35-49 years who had recovered from COVID-19.

The table lists this clone with a count of one. The chain uses TRBV9 and TRBJ2-1; 8 nucleotides match TRBD2. The trim removed 1 base at V and 7 bases at J, leaving 4 bases unmatched. The CDR3 contains 14 residues. The germline V gene encodes CDR1 SGDLS and CDR2 YYNGEE. CDR3 protein: CASSVSGSTNEQFF. CDR3 coding DNA: TGTGCCAGCAGCGTAAGCGGGAGTACGAATGAGCAGTTCTTC.

The rearrangement joins TRBV19 to TRBJ2-7; 7 bases agree with TRBD2. The CDR3 totals 14 residues. Germline CDR1 reads LNHDA; CDR2 reads SQIVND (reference sequence). V lost 5 bases, J lost 4 bases, and 8 bases stayed unmatched. CDR3 sequence reads: CASSLGGTVYEQYF. In DNA form, the CDR3 reads TGTGCCAGTAGTTTGGGGGGGACGGTTTACGAGCAGTACTTC.

The chain joins TRBV11-2 to TRBJ1-5, with D possibly being TRBD1 (6 bases). This CDR3 is 13 amino acids long. From germline, CDR1 is SGHAT and CDR2 FQNNGV. Trimming took 5 bases from V and 5 from J, leaving 10 bases between them. In DNA form, the CDR3 reads TGTGCCAGCAGCATCAACAGGGATCAGCCCCAGCATTTT. This sequence encodes CASSINRDQPQHF.

This chain connects TRBV5-6 to TRBJ2-5, with D possibly matching TRBD2 (6 bases). This CDR3 has 14 amino acids. Trimming stripped 4 bases from V and 4 bases from J, with 14 bases between. CDR1 is SGHDT, CDR2 YYEEEE, per germline. The CDR3 sequence is CASSTRGAAETQYF. CDR3 DNA: TGTGCCAGCAGCACGCGGGGTGCGGCAGAGACCCAGTACTTC.

The chain uses TRBV5-1 and TRBJ2-3, with 7 bases matching TRBD1. CDR1 and CDR2 (germline): SGHRS, YFSETQ. The CDR3 covers 13 residues. V shed 3 bases, J shed 4 bases, and the junction held 2 bases outside the gene matches. The CDR3 DNA reads as TGCGCCAGCAGCTCCCAGGGGGCAGATACGCAGTATTTT. Amino acid sequence: CASSSQGADTQYF.

The rearrangement joins TRBV27 to TRBJ1-1; 10 nucleotides align to TRBD1. V dropped 6 bases and J dropped 2; count of bases not matched to a gene: 9. This CDR3 comprises 16 residues. CDR1 and CDR2 (germline): MNHEY, SMNVEV (reference sequence). The CDR3 DNA is TGTGCCAGCAGATTCTCCGGGACAGGGGTAAACACTGAAGCTTTCTTT. Residues: CASRFSGTGVNTEAFF.

The chain recombines TRBV15 with TRBJ2-1; 10 bases are a match to TRBD2. This CDR3 is 16 amino acids long. Trimming took 0 bases from V and 7 from J; bases not matched to a gene: 6. Germline assignment: CDR1 LNHNV and CDR2 YYDKDF (reference sequence). CDR3 DNA sequence: TGTGCCACCAGCAGAGATAATCTACTAGCGGGGAATGAGCAGTTCTTC. This encodes CATSRDNLLAGNEQFF. Complete variable domain (other parts from reference TRBV15 and TRBJ2-1): DAMVIQNPRYQVTQFGKPVTLSCSQTLNHNVMYWYQQKSSQAPKLLFHYYDKDFNNEADTPDNFQSRRPNTSFCFLDIRSPGLGDTAMYLCATSRDNLLAGNEQFFGPGTRLTVL.

This clone was counted only a few times. The rearrangement links TRBV2 to TRBJ1-6; 9 nucleotides match TRBD1. The V segment lost 6 bases and the J segment 10 bases; nucleotides outside the gene matches: 7. Germline CDR1 and CDR2: SNHLY and FYNNEI. CDR3 length equals 14 residues. The CDR3 spells CASSGGTGSSPLHF. In DNA form, the CDR3 reads TGTGCCAGCAGCGGAGGGACAGGGTCCTCACCCCTCCACTTT.

V is TRBV9 and J is TRBJ2-7, with 8 bases fitting TRBD1. Trimming cost V 4 bases and J 3 bases; bases outside gene matches: 9. The CDR3 spans 15 residues. The germline V gene has CDR1 SGDLS and CDR2 YYNGEE. The CDR3 reads CASSRTTGGYYEQYF. In DNA form, the CDR3 reads TGTGCCAGCAGCCGAACTACAGGGGGGTACTACGAGCAGTACTTC. Using reference TRBV9 and TRBJ2-7 for the parts outside the CDR3, the full variable domain is DSGVTQTPKHLITATGQRVTLRCSPRSGDLSVYWYQQSLDQGLQFLIQYYNGEERAKGNILERFSAQQFPDLHSELNLSSLELGDSALYFCASSRTTGGYYEQYFGPGTRLTVT.

The chain links TRBV3-1 (or the pseudogene TRBV3-2) to TRBJ2-1; D perhaps matches TRBD1 (6 bases). Trimming shortened V by 0 bases and J by 9 bases, and 15 bases separated the two germline ends. The V gene's germline CDR1 is LGHDT and CDR2 YNNKEL (reference sequence). The CDR3 contains 15 residues. The CDR3 DNA sequence: TGTGCCAGCAGCCAAGATACAGGGTTTTCAGGTGAGCAGTTCTTC. Translating gives CASSQDTGFSGEQFF.

The V call is TRBV5-6, the J call TRBJ2-7; a possible D gene is TRBD2 (5 bases). The V end lost 4 bases, the J end lost 2 bases, and 10 bases lay between the germline ends. The CDR3 contains 13 residues. Germline V gene lookup returns CDR1 SGHDT and CDR2 YYEEEE. DNA of the CDR3: TGTGCCAGCAGCGGAGGATTGGCCTACGAGCAGTACTTC. It yields the protein CASSGGLAYEQYF.

This clone was seen more than once but under ten times. This chain joins TRBV6-5 and TRBJ1-1; no definite D call. This CDR3 spans 13 amino acids. The germline gives CDR1 MNHEY, CDR2 SVGAGI. Between the trimmed V and J ends, which lost 6 bases and 7 bases, there was a span of 15 bases. CDR3 nucleotides: TGTGCCAGCAGGGGGATTGGTCGGGGTGAAGCTTTCTTT. Protein: CASRGIGRGEAFF.

CDR3 loop: CASSIGEGVLFF. In nucleotides, the CDR3 is TGTGCCAGTAGTATCGGAGAGGGAGTATTGTTTTTT. The rearrangement uses TRBV19 and TRBJ1-4; D ambiguous. V was cut by 3 bases and J by 15 bases, with 14 bases left in between. This CDR3 has 12 residues. CDR1 LNHDA and CDR2 SQIVND come from the germline V gene (reference sequence).

This clone was recorded only once. V is TRBV29-1 and J is TRBJ1-4; TRBD1 might be the D (6 bases). The germline V gene encodes CDR1 SQVTM and CDR2 ANQGSEA. With 6 bases removed from V and 5 bases from J, the gap between germline ends came to 10 bases. This CDR3 is built from 12 residues. CDR3: CSVGGRNEKLFF. For the CDR3, the DNA is TGCAGCGTGGGGGGGCGGAATGAAAAACTGTTTTTT.

This chain uses TRBV4-3 with TRBJ2-7, with TRBD2 identical over 10 bases. The CDR3 consists of 19 residues. Germline lookup yields CDR1 LGHNA and CDR2 YSLEER. J gave up 3 bases and V 4 bases, and 18 bases lay outside the gene matches. CDR3 in amino acids: CASSPGPLQRGGRGYEQYF. In DNA, the CDR3 is TGCGCCAGCAGCCCTGGGCCGCTCCAGCGGGGGGGCCGAGGCTACGAGCAGTACTTC.

The rearrangement links TRBV10-2 to TRBJ2-3; 9 bases fit TRBD2. The ends lost 0 bases at V and 6 bases at J; junction bases unmatched: 4. The V gene's germline CDR1 is WSHSY and CDR2 SAAADI. The CDR3 length is 15 residues. The CDR3 coding sequence is TGCGCCAGCAGTGAGTCGAGGCGGGGGGGGGATACGCAGTATTTT. Translated, it gives CASSESRRGGDTQYF.

The chain is built from TRBV6-5 and TRBJ2-1, with 7 bases fitting TRBD2. The CDR3 sequence is 12 residues long. Germline CDR1 MNHEY, CDR2 SVGAGI. With V trimmed by 2 bases and J by 15 bases, 7 bases remained unmatched. Here the CDR3 DNA reads TGTGCCAGCAGTTACCGCGGGAGAGGTCTGTTCTTC. Translating it yields CASSYRGRGLFF.

The V call is TRBV3-1 (or the pseudogene TRBV3-2), the J call TRBJ2-1, with TRBD2 matching over 7 bases. The germline gives CDR1 LGHDT, CDR2 YNNKEL (reference sequence). The CDR3 has 15 amino acids. The junction had 3 bases not matched to a gene; V was cut back by 2 bases and J by 2 bases. The CDR3 sequence is CASSQPGLTYNEQFF. The CDR3 DNA reads as TGTGCCAGCAGCCAACCGGGACTAACCTACAATGAGCAGTTCTTC.

The chain uses TRBV5-4 and TRBJ1-1; D perhaps matches TRBD1 (6 bases). Trimming pared 0 bases from V and 3 bases from J, leaving 9 bases between. The CDR3 has 14 amino acids. Looked up from germline, CDR1 is SGHNT and CDR2 is YYREEE (reference sequence). This CDR3 reads CASSLAGVDTEAFF. CDR3 DNA sequence: TGTGCCAGCAGCTTGGCAGGGGTGGACACTGAAGCTTTCTTT.

This clone turned up a few times. The chain has TRBV3-1 (or the pseudogene TRBV3-2) and TRBJ2-3, with a tentative D call TRBD2 (7 bases). Germline V gene data show CDR1 as LGHDT and CDR2 as YNNKEL (reference sequence). The CDR3 runs to 14 residues. V dropped 5 bases and J dropped 6 bases, with 15 bases sitting between them. The CDR3 reads CASSSGRGLDTQYF. The CDR3 region has the DNA TGTGCCAGCAGCTCAGGGAGGGGGTTGGATACGCAGTATTTT.

V and J are TRBV6-6 and TRBJ2-7; possible D gene TRBD2, 6 bases. Trimming pared 1 base from V and 0 bases from J, leaving 10 bases between. Germline CDR1 reads MNHNY; CDR2 reads SVGAGI (reference sequence). This CDR3 has 15 residues. Here the CDR3 DNA reads TGTGCCAGCAGTTACTTAGCGGTGAGCTCCTACGAGCAGTACTTC. Translation: CASSYLAVSSYEQYF.

V is TRBV7-9 and J is TRBJ2-3; 15 bases are shared with TRBD2. The germline V gene encodes CDR1 SEHNR and CDR2 FQNEAQ (reference sequence). The CDR3 runs 15 residues. Germline trimming cut 5 bases from V and 7 bases from J; bases unmatched to any gene: 4. The CDR3 region is CASSPGLAGGNTQYF. The CDR3 DNA follows: TGTGCCAGCAGCCCTGGACTAGCGGGGGGGAATACGCAGTATTTT. The full variable domain, with the rest looked up from reference TRBV7-9 and TRBJ2-3, is DTGVSQNPRHKITKRGQNVTFRCDPISEHNRLYWYRQTLGQGPEFLTYFQNEAQLEKSRLLSDRFSAERPKGSFSTLEIQRTEQGDSAMYLCASSPGLAGGNTQYFGPGTRLTVL.

The rearrangement uses TRBV11-2 and TRBJ1-2, with 7 positions matching TRBD1. This CDR3 spans 15 amino acids. With V trimmed by 2 bases and J by 5 bases, 8 bases remained unmatched. The germline V gene has CDR1 SGHAT and CDR2 FQNNGV. The DNA for the CDR3 is TGTGCCAGCAGCTTAAGACCGGGACAGATATATGGCTACACCTTC. Protein: CASSLRPGQIYGYTF. The variable domain in full, completed from reference TRBV11-2 and TRBJ1-2, reads EAGVAQSPRYKIIEKRQSVAFWCNPISGHATLYWYQQILGQGPKLLIQFQNNGVVDDSQLPKDRFSAERLKGVDSTLKIQPAKLEDSAVYLCASSLRPGQIYGYTFGSGTRLTVV.

The V gene is TRBV7-2, the J gene TRBJ2-7; maybe TRBD2 (5 bases). V lost 4 bases to trimming and J lost 4 bases, with 11 bases between them. This CDR3 region has 13 residues. CDR1 and CDR2 from the germline V gene are SGHTA and FQGNSA. This CDR3 is CASSSGILYEQYF. In nucleotides, the CDR3 is TGTGCCAGCAGCTCGGGAATTCTTTACGAGCAGTACTTC.

The chain employs TRBV6-2 or TRBV6-3 and TRBJ2-7, with D possibly matching TRBD1 (6 bases). There are 16 residues in the CDR3. The V and J ends lost 0 bases and 3 bases respectively, with 15 bases between them. Germline V gene sequence: CDR1 MNHEY, CDR2 SVGEGT. DNA for the CDR3: TGTGCCAGCAGTTACTCGAGAGACAGGACCTTCTACGAGCAGTACTTC. Its protein is CASSYSRDRTFYEQYF.

The V and J genes are TRBV7-2 and TRBJ2-7; D is perhaps TRBD1 (5 bases). Trimming pared 3 bases from V and 6 bases from J, leaving 15 bases between. The CDR3 totals 14 residues. Germline loops: CDR1 SGHTA, CDR2 FQGNSA. CDR3 sequence reads: CASSFPTDVGEQYF. The CDR3 DNA follows: TGTGCCAGCAGCTTTCCGACAGATGTGGGCGAGCAGTACTTC.

The chain uses TRBV7-9 and TRBJ2-1, with 16 positions matching TRBD2. The junction had 10 bases not matched to a gene; V was cut back by 5 bases and J by 6 bases. The CDR3 has 18 residues. CDR1 and CDR2 (germline): SEHNR, FQNEAQ (reference sequence). As DNA, the CDR3 is TGTGCCAGCAGCCACAGCCTGGGACTAGCGGGGGGGCCCAATGAGCAGTTCTTC. It translates to CASSHSLGLAGGPNEQFF.